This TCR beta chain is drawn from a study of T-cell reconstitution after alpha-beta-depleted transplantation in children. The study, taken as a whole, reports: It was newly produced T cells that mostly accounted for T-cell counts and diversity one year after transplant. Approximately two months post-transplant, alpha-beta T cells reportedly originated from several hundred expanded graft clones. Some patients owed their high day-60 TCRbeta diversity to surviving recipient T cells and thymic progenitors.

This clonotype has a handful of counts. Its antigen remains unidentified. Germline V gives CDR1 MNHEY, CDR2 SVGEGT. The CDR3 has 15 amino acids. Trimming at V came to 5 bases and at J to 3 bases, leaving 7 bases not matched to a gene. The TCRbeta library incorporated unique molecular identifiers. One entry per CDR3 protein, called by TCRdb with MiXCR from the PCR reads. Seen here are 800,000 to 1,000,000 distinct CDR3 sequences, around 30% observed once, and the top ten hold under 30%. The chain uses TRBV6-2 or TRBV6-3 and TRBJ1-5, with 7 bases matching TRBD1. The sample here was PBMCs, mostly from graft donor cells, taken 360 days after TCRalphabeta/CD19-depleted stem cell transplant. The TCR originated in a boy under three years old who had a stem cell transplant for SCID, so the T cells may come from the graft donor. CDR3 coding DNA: TGTGCCAGCAGTCCCAGGGGGTTTGCCAATCAGCCCCAGCATTTT. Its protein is CASSPRGFANQPQHF.